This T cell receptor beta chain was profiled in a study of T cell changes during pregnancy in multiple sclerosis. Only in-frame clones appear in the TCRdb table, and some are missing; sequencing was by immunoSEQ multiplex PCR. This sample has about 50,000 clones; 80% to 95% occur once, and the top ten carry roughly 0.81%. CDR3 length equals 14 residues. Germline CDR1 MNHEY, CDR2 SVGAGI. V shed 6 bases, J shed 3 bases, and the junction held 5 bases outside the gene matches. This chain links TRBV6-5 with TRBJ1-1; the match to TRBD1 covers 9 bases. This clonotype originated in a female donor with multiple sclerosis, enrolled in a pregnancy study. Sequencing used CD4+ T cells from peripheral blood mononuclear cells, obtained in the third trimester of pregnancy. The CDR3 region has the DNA TGTGCCAGCAGGCCTTACAGGGGGCACACTGAAGCTTTCTTT. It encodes CASRPYRGHTEAFF.